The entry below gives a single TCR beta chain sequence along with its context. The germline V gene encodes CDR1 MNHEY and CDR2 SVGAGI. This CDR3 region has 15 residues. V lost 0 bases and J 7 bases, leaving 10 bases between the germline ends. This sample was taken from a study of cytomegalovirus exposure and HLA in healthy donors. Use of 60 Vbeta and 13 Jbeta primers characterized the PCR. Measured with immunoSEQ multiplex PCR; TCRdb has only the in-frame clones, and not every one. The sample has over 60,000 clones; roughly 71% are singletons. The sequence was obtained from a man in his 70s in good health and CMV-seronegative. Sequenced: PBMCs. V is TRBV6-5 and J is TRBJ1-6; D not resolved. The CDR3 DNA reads TGTGCCAGCAGTTACTCAGAGGGCATCAATTCACCCCTCCACTTT. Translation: CASSYSEGINSPLHF.